Below, 5 T cell receptor beta chains from the same sample are listed, as sequenced in a study of human T cells and chemical hapten exposure. Treatment of the sample: therapeutic diphenylcyclopropenone sensitization with weekly scalp DPC. Unique molecular identifiers were attached to individual cDNA molecules within the library. TCRdb reprocessed the reads via MiXCR and lists one record per CDR3 protein. The sample yields 2,500 to 3,000 distinct CDR3 sequences, around 43% seen once. Sequenced material: whole blood, taken before DPC sensitization or 2, 6, or about 24 weeks after (not recorded which). Receptor source: an adult with alopecia areata. Some clones in this sample may be carry-over from other donors' samples. This table probably holds off-target reads from a library built for another chain.

This rearrangement joins TRBV7-9 to TRBJ2-3; D ambiguous. There are 12 residues in the CDR3. V lost 5 bases and J 4 bases, leaving 7 bases between the germline ends. Germline V CDR1 and CDR2: SEHNR, FQNEAQ (reference sequence). As DNA, the CDR3 is TGTGCCAGCAGCCCACGCGCAGATACGCAGTATTTT. This sequence encodes CASSPRADTQYF. Full variable domain (outside the CDR3, taken from reference TRBV7-9 and TRBJ2-3): DTGVSQNPRHKITKRGQNVTFRCDPISEHNRLYWYRQTLGQGPEFLTYFQNEAQLEKSRLLSDRFSAERPKGSFSTLEIQRTEQGDSAMYLCASSPRADTQYFGPGTRLTVL.

This chain links TRBV28 with TRBJ2-7; D perhaps matches TRBD2 (5 bases). This CDR3 is 17 amino acids long. Germline V gene lookup returns CDR1 MDHEN and CDR2 SYDVKM. Trimming stripped 3 bases from V and 0 bases from J, with 18 bases between. The CDR3 protein is CASSFGPGSSLSYEQYF. The CDR3 nucleotides are TGTGCCAGCAGTTTTGGTCCGGGGTCTTCCCTCTCCTACGAGCAGTACTTC.

The J gene is TRBJ2-1, the V gene TRBV4-3; 16 nucleotides agree with TRBD2. The CDR3 totals 19 residues. Germline trimming cut 1 base from V and 4 bases from J; bases unmatched to any gene: 7. CDR1 is LGHNA and CDR2 is YSLEER in the germline V gene. CDR3 nucleotides: TGCGCCAGCAGCCAAGGTCCGGGACTAGCGGGAGGGAAGTACAATGAGCAGTTCTTC. Translated, it gives CASSQGPGLAGGKYNEQFF.

The rearrangement links TRBV4-3 to TRBJ2-3, with 7 bases that match TRBD2. This CDR3 contains 17 residues. V shed 5 bases and J 0 bases; nucleotides not matched to a gene: 11. Germline CDR1 LGHNA, CDR2 YSLEER. The CDR3 sequence is CASSRREYKTSTDTQYF. For the CDR3, the DNA is TGCGCCAGCAGCAGGCGGGAGTATAAAACAAGCACAGATACGCAGTATTTT.

This clonotype was seen more than once but under ten times. The chain is built from TRBV12-3 or TRBV12-4 and TRBJ2-1; 11 positions agree with TRBD2. With V trimmed by 3 bases and J by 4 bases, 8 bases remained unmatched. CDR3 size: 17 residues. For the CDR3, the DNA is TGTGCCAGCAGTTTCTCAGCGGTAGCGGGAGGGTACAATGAGCAGTTCTTC. It is translated as CASSFSAVAGGYNEQFF.